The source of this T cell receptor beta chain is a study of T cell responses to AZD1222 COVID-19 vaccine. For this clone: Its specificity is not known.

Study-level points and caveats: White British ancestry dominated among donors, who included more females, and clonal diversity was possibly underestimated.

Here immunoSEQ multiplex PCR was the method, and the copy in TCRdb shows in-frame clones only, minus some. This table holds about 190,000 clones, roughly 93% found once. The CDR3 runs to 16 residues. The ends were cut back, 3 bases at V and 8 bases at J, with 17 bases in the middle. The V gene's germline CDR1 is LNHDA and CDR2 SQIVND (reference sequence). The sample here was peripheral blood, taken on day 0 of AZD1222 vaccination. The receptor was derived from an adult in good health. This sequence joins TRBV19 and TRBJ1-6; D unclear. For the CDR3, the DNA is TGTGCCAGTAGTATGGGTTACCCAGGAGGTCATTCACCCCTCCACTTT. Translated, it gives CASSMGYPGGHSPLHF.